This TCR beta chain was obtained from a study of T-cell memory formation after mild COVID-19. General observations from the study: Some SARS-CoV-2-responding clones were already detected in memory before infection. Shrinking CD4+ clones were chiefly CM and EM; CD8+ ones were chiefly EMRA. From day 15 to 85, contracting clones were balanced between CD4 and CD8, whereas later expanders leaned toward CD4+.

Trimming took off 0 bases at V and 7 bases at J, with 10 bases between the two ends. The CDR3 runs to 12 residues. Germline values: CDR1 DFQATT, CDR2 SNEGSKA (reference sequence). cDNA libraries for TCR alpha and TCR beta, carrying sample barcodes and UMIs, came from 5'RACE with constant-segment primers. TCRdb passed the 5' RACE reads through MiXCR, listing each CDR3 protein once. The data contain 300,000 to 400,000 distinct CDR3 sequences, 25% to 30% of them singletons. In the case of this clonotype: Its antigen is undetermined.

The receptor was isolated from an adult woman who had mild COVID-19 (a few samples of this study predate the infection). Cell type and time point are not known. This chain uses TRBV20-1 with TRBJ2-7; no definite D call. Sample: PBMCs or a T cell subset sorted from them (not recorded which). The CDR3 loop reads CSARDAGVEQYF. CDR3 sequence (DNA): TGCAGTGCTAGAGATGCAGGAGTGGAGCAGTACTTC.